This T cell receptor beta chain emerged from a study of shared clonotypes between healthy human individuals. Only in-frame clones appear in the TCRdb table, and some are missing; sequencing was by immunoSEQ multiplex PCR. Of about 1.5 million clones listed, 95% to 99% are singletons. The germline V gene has CDR1 DFQATT and CDR2 SNEGSKA (reference sequence). This CDR3 is built from 11 residues. The chain links TRBV20-1 to TRBJ2-7, with D tentatively TRBD1 or TRBD2 (5 bases each). The sequence came from a man aged 30 to 39 in good health. Sequencing input: naive CD4+ T cells sorted from blood. Subset meaning: CD45RA+ positively selected. Here the CDR3 reads CSAGTLREQYF. The CDR3 DNA sequence: TGCAGCGCCGGGACCCTTAGGGAGCAGTACTTC.